A selection of T cell receptor beta chains follows, all from one sample in a study of blood T cells in healthy people across ages. TCRdb passed the 5' RACE reads through MiXCR, listing each CDR3 protein once. The sample holds hundreds of thousands of distinct CDR3 sequences; roughly 25% are singletons and the top ten take under 10%. These same records also appear under a second study, on T cells of mothers and their children.

Input material: blood. The receptors were gathered from a boy under 18 in good health. CDR3s include the opening cysteine and the closing phenylalanine or tryptophan. D genes are given only for firm matches. Only part of the rows carry a size: once, few, many, or a class if the clone is expanded.

j_gene: TRBJ2-5
abundance: once
d_gene: NA
v_gene: TRBV12-3/TRBV12-4
CDR3nt: TGTGCCAGCAGTTTGCAGATGGCGAGCAGGACCCAGTACTTC
CDR3aa: CASSLQMASRTQYF

j_gene: TRBJ1-1
abundance: NA
d_gene: NA
v_gene: TRBV9
CDR3nt: TGTGCCAGCAGCCCACCCCGACAGGACACTGAAGCTTTCTTT
CDR3aa: CASSPPRQDTEAFF

j_gene: TRBJ2-7
abundance: few
d_gene: TRBD2
v_gene: TRBV20-1
CDR3nt: TGCAGTGCTAAGGATCTAGCGGGTTCATCCTACGAGCAGTACTTC
CDR3aa: CSAKDLAGSSYEQYF

j_gene: TRBJ1-5
abundance: NA
d_gene: TRBD1
v_gene: TRBV2
CDR3nt: TGTGCCAGCAGTCGACAGGGGAGGTATGATGGAGCCAATCAGCCCCAGCATTTT
CDR3aa: CASSRQGRYDGANQPQHF

j_gene: TRBJ2-5
abundance: few
d_gene: TRBD2
v_gene: TRBV20-1
CDR3nt: TGCAGAGTCGGGACTAGCGGGGGGGAAGAGACCCAGTACTTC
CDR3aa: CRVGTSGGEETQYF

j_gene: TRBJ2-2
abundance: few
d_gene: NA
v_gene: TRBV7-9
CDR3nt: TGTGCCAGCAGCCCATCCGAGCCCGGGGAGCTGTTTTTT
CDR3aa: CASSPSEPGELFF

j_gene: TRBJ1-1
abundance: few
d_gene: NA
v_gene: TRBV29-1
CDR3nt: TGCAGCGTTGTAGGGGTTAGGACTGAAGCTTTCTTT
CDR3aa: CSVVGVRTEAFF

j_gene: TRBJ2-7
abundance: many
d_gene: TRBD2
v_gene: TRBV4-3
CDR3nt: TGCGCCAGCAGCCAAGGTTCCGCGGGGGGCTACGAGCAGTACTTC
CDR3aa: CASSQGSAGGYEQYF

j_gene: TRBJ1-1
abundance: NA
d_gene: NA
v_gene: TRBV11-1
CDR3nt: TGTGCCAGCAGCTTCCAGTTCGGTGATGCTTTCTTT
CDR3aa: CASSFQFGDAFF

j_gene: TRBJ1-2
abundance: few
d_gene: TRBD1
v_gene: TRBV6-5
CDR3nt: TGTGCCAGCAGTTCGCTGACAGGGGTCTATGGCTACACCTTC
CDR3aa: CASSSLTGVYGYTF

j_gene: TRBJ1-3
abundance: NA
d_gene: NA
v_gene: TRBV6-6
CDR3nt: TGTGCCAGCAGCCCCCTCGAGAGTCGTGGAAACACCATATATTTT
CDR3aa: CASSPLESRGNTIYF

j_gene: TRBJ1-4
abundance: NA
d_gene: NA
v_gene: TRBV14
CDR3nt: TGTGCCAGCAGCCGAGATCGACAGTCAACAGAAAAACTGTTTTTT
CDR3aa: CASSRDRQSTEKLFF

j_gene: TRBJ2-1
abundance: NA
d_gene: NA
v_gene: TRBV10-1
CDR3nt: TGCGCCAGCAGTGAGTCAAGTCGGACCAAGCAGTTCTTC
CDR3aa: CASSESSRTKQFF

j_gene: TRBJ2-3
abundance: few
d_gene: NA
v_gene: TRBV29-1
CDR3nt: TGCAGCGTTGAATCCCCTACCCTGGGGGATACGCAGTATTTT
CDR3aa: CSVESPTLGDTQYF

j_gene: TRBJ1-4
abundance: few
d_gene: TRBD1
v_gene: TRBV29-1
CDR3nt: TGCAGCGTTGGTTTTCAGGGGGCCAGAAAACTGTTTTTT
CDR3aa: CSVGFQGARKLFF

j_gene: TRBJ2-7
abundance: NA
d_gene: NA
v_gene: TRBV11-2
CDR3nt: TGTGCCAGCCGACCATCTGGGATTGGCGAGCAGTACTTC
CDR3aa: CASRPSGIGEQYF

j_gene: TRBJ2-3
abundance: NA
d_gene: NA
v_gene: TRBV7-2
CDR3nt: TGTGCCAGCAGCATCCATACCCAGGTCGCAGGTACGCAGTATTTT
CDR3aa: CASSIHTQVAGTQYF

j_gene: TRBJ2-3
abundance: NA
d_gene: TRBD1
v_gene: TRBV6-4
CDR3nt: TGTGCCAGCAGTGACTCGGGACAGGGGACACGAGATACGCAGTATTTT
CDR3aa: CASSDSGQGTRDTQYF

j_gene: TRBJ2-3
abundance: NA
d_gene: TRBD2
v_gene: TRBV24-1
CDR3nt: TGTGCCACCAGTGATCTTTCGGGGGGAGGACCAGATACGCAGTATTTT
CDR3aa: CATSDLSGGGPDTQYF

j_gene: TRBJ2-7
abundance: few
d_gene: NA
v_gene: TRBV5-1
CDR3nt: TGCGCCAGCAGCCAGAACAGCCTCTCCGAGCAGTACTTC
CDR3aa: CASSQNSLSEQYF

j_gene: TRBJ2-5
abundance: NA
d_gene: NA
v_gene: TRBV12-3/TRBV12-4
CDR3nt: TGTGCCAGCAGTGGGGACACCTACGAGCGGTACTTC
CDR3aa: CASSGDTYERYF

j_gene: TRBJ2-5
abundance: NA
d_gene: NA
v_gene: TRBV6-6
CDR3nt: TGTACCAGCAGTTACTCGAGGGGAGTACAAGAGACCCAGTACTTC
CDR3aa: CTSSYSRGVQETQYF

j_gene: TRBJ2-7
abundance: few
d_gene: NA
v_gene: TRBV6-2/TRBV6-3
CDR3nt: TGTGCCAGCCTTGGAAGGGTCAACTCCTACGTGCAGTACTTC
CDR3aa: CASLGRVNSYVQYF

j_gene: TRBJ1-4
abundance: NA
d_gene: NA
v_gene: TRBV4-1
CDR3nt: TGCGCCAGCAGCCGACTGGGGGATGAAAAACTGTTTTTT
CDR3aa: CASSRLGDEKLFF

j_gene: TRBJ2-7
abundance: NA
d_gene: NA
v_gene: TRBV29-1
CDR3nt: TGCAGCTTCGCGGAAGGAGGCGAGCAGTACTTC
CDR3aa: CSFAEGGEQYF

j_gene: TRBJ2-3
abundance: NA
d_gene: TRBD2
v_gene: TRBV9
CDR3nt: TGTGCCAGCAGCCTTAGCGGGGGCCCTAGCACAGATACGCAGTATTTT
CDR3aa: CASSLSGGPSTDTQYF

j_gene: TRBJ2-1
abundance: NA
d_gene: TRBD2
v_gene: TRBV6-1
CDR3nt: TGTGCCAGCTTGGCGGGAGCGAAGAATGAGCAGTTCTTC
CDR3aa: CASLAGAKNEQFF

j_gene: TRBJ2-4
abundance: few
d_gene: TRBD2
v_gene: TRBV12-3/TRBV12-4
CDR3nt: TGTGCCAGCAGTTTGTGGGGGGGGGACATTCAGTACTTC
CDR3aa: CASSLWGGDIQYF

j_gene: TRBJ1-5
abundance: few
d_gene: NA
v_gene: TRBV19
CDR3nt: TGTGCCAGTACCCTCGGAGTTGATCAGCCCCAGCATTTT
CDR3aa: CASTLGVDQPQHF

j_gene: TRBJ2-1
abundance: NA
d_gene: NA
v_gene: TRBV7-8
CDR3nt: TGTGCCAGCAGCCAGACAGTCTACAATGAGCAGTTCTTC
CDR3aa: CASSQTVYNEQFF

j_gene: TRBJ2-5
abundance: few
d_gene: TRBD2
v_gene: TRBV12-3/TRBV12-4
CDR3nt: TGTGCCAGCAGGATAGCGGGGGGGCCCCAAGAGACCCAGTACTTC
CDR3aa: CASRIAGGPQETQYF

j_gene: TRBJ1-1
abundance: few
d_gene: NA
v_gene: TRBV11-2
CDR3nt: TGTGCCAGCAGTTACACCACAGTGAACACTGAAGCTTTCTTT
CDR3aa: CASSYTTVNTEAFF

j_gene: TRBJ2-3
abundance: NA
d_gene: NA
v_gene: TRBV19
CDR3nt: TGTGCCAGTAGTACAGAGAGCTACACAGATACGCAGTATTTT
CDR3aa: CASSTESYTDTQYF

j_gene: TRBJ2-5
abundance: NA
d_gene: TRBD2
v_gene: TRBV20-1
CDR3nt: TGCAGTGCTAGAGACCGACTAGCGGGAGACCTGGCGGGGACCCAGTACTTC
CDR3aa: CSARDRLAGDLAGTQYF

j_gene: TRBJ2-2
abundance: NA
d_gene: TRBD2
v_gene: TRBV28
CDR3nt: TGTGCCAGCAGTCCCCCTCTAGCGGGAGACGACGGGGAGCTGTTTTTT
CDR3aa: CASSPPLAGDDGELFF

j_gene: TRBJ1-5
abundance: few
d_gene: TRBD1
v_gene: TRBV4-2
CDR3nt: TGTGCCAGCAGCCAAGATCTCCCGGGGGACAGGAGTAGCAATCAGCCCCAGCATTTT
CDR3aa: CASSQDLPGDRSSNQPQHF

j_gene: TRBJ1-1
abundance: NA
d_gene: TRBD1
v_gene: TRBV7-9
CDR3nt: TGTGCCAGCAGCTTAGTTCCGGGACAGGGGAACACTGAAGCTTTCTTT
CDR3aa: CASSLVPGQGNTEAFF

j_gene: TRBJ2-3
abundance: few
d_gene: NA
v_gene: TRBV18
CDR3nt: TGTGCCAGCTCACCACCAGTAGCGATGACAGATACGCAGTATTTT
CDR3aa: CASSPPVAMTDTQYF

j_gene: TRBJ2-3
abundance: NA
d_gene: NA
v_gene: TRBV28
CDR3nt: TGTGCCAGCAGATACAGGTGGGAAGATACGCAGTATTTT
CDR3aa: CASRYRWEDTQYF

j_gene: TRBJ2-3
abundance: few
d_gene: NA
v_gene: TRBV27
CDR3nt: TGTGCCAGTAGATGGGCAGATACGCAGTATTTT
CDR3aa: CASRWADTQYF

j_gene: TRBJ2-7
abundance: NA
d_gene: NA
v_gene: TRBV12-3/TRBV12-4
CDR3nt: TGTGCCAGCAGTGACCAGGAATCCTACGAGCAGTACTTC
CDR3aa: CASSDQESYEQYF

j_gene: TRBJ2-7
abundance: many
d_gene: TRBD1
v_gene: TRBV6-5
CDR3nt: TGTGCCAGCAGAAAACATGGACAGGCCCTCTACGAGCAGTACTTC
CDR3aa: CASRKHGQALYEQYF

j_gene: TRBJ2-5
abundance: NA
d_gene: TRBD2
v_gene: TRBV10-3
CDR3nt: TGTGCCATCAGCTTAACGGGACTAGCGGAACAAGAGACCCAGTACTTC
CDR3aa: CAISLTGLAEQETQYF

j_gene: TRBJ1-1
abundance: few
d_gene: NA
v_gene: TRBV29-1
CDR3nt: TGCAGCGTTGAAGGGGGGGGAAGCACTGAAGCTTTCTTT
CDR3aa: CSVEGGGSTEAFF

j_gene: TRBJ1-1
abundance: few
d_gene: NA
v_gene: TRBV28
CDR3nt: TGTGCCAGCACCCTCCGGGGGGCGGGCACTGAAGCTTTCTTT
CDR3aa: CASTLRGAGTEAFF

j_gene: TRBJ1-2
abundance: few
d_gene: NA
v_gene: TRBV9
CDR3nt: TGTGCCAGCAGCGTAGCTACGACAGGCGGTGGCTACACCTTC
CDR3aa: CASSVATTGGGYTF

j_gene: TRBJ2-7
abundance: once
d_gene: NA
v_gene: TRBV6-5
CDR3nt: TGTGCCGGCAGTTATTTTTGGGACCCCCAGGCGGGAGAGCAGTACTTC
CDR3aa: CAGSYFWDPQAGEQYF

j_gene: TRBJ2-5
abundance: NA
d_gene: TRBD2
v_gene: TRBV11-2
CDR3nt: TGTGCCAGCAGCTTAGGGCGGTCTAGCGGAGAAGAGACCCAGTACTTC
CDR3aa: CASSLGRSSGEETQYF

j_gene: TRBJ2-5
abundance: NA
d_gene: NA
v_gene: TRBV7-6
CDR3nt: TGTGCCAGCAGCTTATGGAGTGGGCGGGGCGGGCAAGAGACCCAGTACTTC
CDR3aa: CASSLWSGRGGQETQYF

j_gene: TRBJ2-5
abundance: many
d_gene: NA
v_gene: TRBV7-2
CDR3nt: TGTGCCAGCAGCCCCCCCTGGGAGACCCAGTACTTC
CDR3aa: CASSPPWETQYF

j_gene: TRBJ2-5
abundance: NA
d_gene: NA
v_gene: TRBV29-1
CDR3nt: TGCAGCGTAGAACAGGGTTCGGAAGAGACCCAGTACTTC
CDR3aa: CSVEQGSEETQYF

j_gene: TRBJ2-2
abundance: NA
d_gene: TRBD2
v_gene: TRBV7-2
CDR3nt: TGTGCCAGCAGCTCGAAAACTAGCGCTTCGACCGGGGAGCTGTTTTTT
CDR3aa: CASSSKTSASTGELFF

j_gene: TRBJ1-1
abundance: NA
d_gene: NA
v_gene: TRBV7-8
CDR3nt: TGTGCCAGCAGCTTAGCGGACGACACCTCTGAAGCTTTCTTT
CDR3aa: CASSLADDTSEAFF

j_gene: TRBJ2-1
abundance: NA
d_gene: TRBD2
v_gene: TRBV24-1
CDR3nt: TGTGCCACCAGTGATTTGAGCGGGGCATCCTACAATGAGCAGTTCTTC
CDR3aa: CATSDLSGASYNEQFF

j_gene: TRBJ1-2
abundance: NA
d_gene: NA
v_gene: TRBV11-3
CDR3nt: TGTGCCAGCAGCCCCCGGGGGGCCGGCTATGGCTACACCTTC
CDR3aa: CASSPRGAGYGYTF

j_gene: TRBJ2-1
abundance: few
d_gene: TRBD2
v_gene: TRBV11-2
CDR3nt: TGTGCCAGCAGCTTAGTTTTACTAGCGGGAAACAATGAGCAGTTCTTC
CDR3aa: CASSLVLLAGNNEQFF

j_gene: TRBJ2-7
abundance: few
d_gene: NA
v_gene: TRBV28
CDR3nt: TGTGCCGGCAGTTTAAGGGCGGGAACCTACGAGCAGTACTTC
CDR3aa: CAGSLRAGTYEQYF

j_gene: TRBJ2-7
abundance: few
d_gene: NA
v_gene: TRBV4-3
CDR3nt: TGCGCCAGCAGCCAAGACGGGGGGCCGGTGTCCCAGCAGTACTTC
CDR3aa: CASSQDGGPVSQQYF

j_gene: TRBJ2-7
abundance: NA
d_gene: TRBD1
v_gene: TRBV4-1
CDR3nt: TGCGCCAGCAGCCACAACAGGGGGGCCTACGAGCAGTACTTC
CDR3aa: CASSHNRGAYEQYF